What follows is one T cell receptor (beta chain) and its context. The record originates from a study of blood T cell repertoires in COVID-19. Germline values: CDR1 PRHDT, CDR2 FYEKMQ (reference sequence). This CDR3 has 16 residues. V was clipped by 1 base and J by 7 bases; unmatched bases: 5. Clones were read by immunoSEQ multiplex PCR, and TCRdb kept only the in-frame ones, dropping some. This sample has about 120,000 clones, with roughly four fifths found just once. This receptor was identified in a human donor in a cohort sampled during active COVID-19. The chain carries TRBV13 and TRBJ2-1; 12 nucleotides match TRBD2. Material: peripheral blood. CDR3 nucleotides: TGTGCCAGCAGCTTAGAGGCTAGCGGGGGGGCGAATGAGCAGTTCTTC. It yields the protein CASSLEASGGANEQFF.